The clone carrying this T cell receptor beta chain has only one observation. Its antigen is as yet unknown. Profiled with immunoSEQ multiplex PCR; TCRdb holds only in-frame clones, not every one. The sample has under 80,000 clones, approximately 83% seen once. Germline V gene lookup returns CDR1 SGHTA and CDR2 FQGNSA. V trimming: 3 bases; J trimming: 10 bases; junction bases outside the gene matches: 5. This CDR3 is built from 14 residues. The sample is drawn from a study of lymphopenia after photon versus proton radiotherapy. The study's findings and limits: After the lymphocyte nadir, photon-treated repertoires showed oligoclonal expansion, especially of CD8+ Temra cells. Photon-treated patients lost naive T cells and TCR diversity; proton-treated stayed stable.

The sequence came from a middle-aged man with gastric cancer. The sequences come from peripheral blood, collected from a patient treated with photon-based radiotherapy. The V call is TRBV7-2, the J call TRBJ1-6; TRBD1 aligns across 8 bases. CDR3 nucleotides: TGTGCCAGCAGCTTTGGGGACAGGCCCTCACCCCTCCACTTT. Residues: CASSFGDRPSPLHF.